The 7 T cell receptor beta chains listed next were all sequenced from one sample in a study of tumor and adjacent non-tumor tissue in lung cancer. This sample's RNA came from whole unsorted tissue. The normal lung tissue was taken more than 3 cm from the tumor edge. TCRbeta libraries were built with three rounds of nested PCR, modified from ARM-PCR. MiXCR, applied by TCRdb to the multiplex PCR reads, yields one record per CDR3 protein. The sample holds around 39,000 distinct CDR3 sequences, roughly 66% seen once. The sample comprised distant non-tumor lung tissue. The receptors were gathered from a man aged 45-65 years with non-small cell lung cancer.

This clonotype was detected only a few times. At one end, the junction sequence differs from germline, possibly due to a read error. The gene calls are TRBV11-2 and TRBJ2-7; TRBD2 matches 7 bases. This CDR3 contains 14 residues. The germline V gene encodes CDR1 SGHAT and CDR2 FQNNGV. The CDR3 here is CASNLPGGSYEQYF. The DNA for the CDR3 is TGTGCCAGCAACTTACCGGGAGGTTCCTACGAGCAGTACTTC.

In the case of this clonotype: It is likely a read error, because the conserved phenylalanine at the end of the CDR3 is missing. This CDR3 reads CVSSYSPLALDEQFL. The CDR3 nucleotides read TGTGTCAGCAGTTACTCCCCTCTGGCCTTGGATGAGCAGTTCCTC. V is TRBV6-6 and J is TRBJ2-1; D is undetermined. CDR3 length: 15 amino acids. Germline V lookup: CDR1 MNHNY, CDR2 SVGAGI (reference sequence).

This clonotype was detected ten times or more. The chain combines TRBV20-1 with TRBJ2-2; 14 bases are shared with TRBD2. The CDR3 has 18 amino acids. Per germline, CDR1 DFQATT and CDR2 SNEGSKA (reference sequence). V lost 0 bases, J lost 5 bases, and 8 bases stayed unmatched. CDR3 sequence: CSARDLTSGRAYTGELFF. The CDR3 region has the DNA TGCAGTGCTAGAGATCTGACTAGCGGGAGGGCTTATACCGGGGAGCTGTTTTTT.

Comment on this clonotype: This sequence may be a read error, since a much larger clone differs from it by one base. This likely comes from a read error, as the CDR3 has no conserved phenylalanine or tryptophan at its end. The chain uses TRBV19 and TRBJ1-4, with D tentatively TRBD1 (5 bases). The V gene lost 8 bases and the J gene lost 6 bases, with 19 bases spanning the gap. Germline-derived CDR1 and CDR2 are LNHDA and SQIVND (reference sequence). The CDR3 consists of 15 residues. Written as DNA, the CDR3 is TGTGCCAGTTCTCGGGGGATGCGCGCGGATGAAAAACTGTTTTAT. Residues: CASSRGMRADEKLFY.

The gene calls are TRBV11-3 and TRBJ2-1; D gene uncertain. Germline CDR1 reads SGHNT; CDR2 reads YENEEA. The length of the CDR3 is 14 residues. V shed 6 bases and J shed 9 bases, with 18 bases lying between them. The chain's CDR3 is CASRLSHGYSEQFF. As DNA, the CDR3 is TGTGCCAGCAGATTAAGTCACGGGTATAGTGAGCAGTTCTTC.

The table lists this clonotype with a count of one. A read error may be the cause here, since a much bigger clone is one base away. CDR3 residues: CVSSLTPDPYEQYF. The CDR3 DNA reads as TGTGTCAGCAGCTTGACACCGGACCCCTACGAGCAGTACTTC. This sequence joins TRBV5-5 and TRBJ2-7; no clear D gene. The CDR3 has 14 amino acids. The germline CDR1 and CDR2 sequences are SGHKS and YYEKEE (reference sequence). The whole variable domain, remainder taken from reference TRBV5-5 and TRBJ2-7, is DAGVTQSPTHLIKTRGQQVTLRCSPISGHKSVSWYQQVLGQGPQFIFQYYEKEERGRGNFPDRFSARQFPNYSSELNVNALLLGDSALYLCVSSLTPDPYEQYFGPGTRLTVT.

The chain links TRBV20-1 to TRBJ1-2; maybe TRBD1 (5 bases). Looked up from germline, CDR1 is DFQATT and CDR2 is SNEGSKA (reference sequence). V dropped 6 bases and J dropped 0 bases, with 14 bases sitting between them. The CDR3 has 14 residues. CDR3: CSASGGLTNYGYTF. The CDR3, as DNA: TGCAGTGCCAGCGGGGGACTTACTAACTATGGCTACACCTTC.